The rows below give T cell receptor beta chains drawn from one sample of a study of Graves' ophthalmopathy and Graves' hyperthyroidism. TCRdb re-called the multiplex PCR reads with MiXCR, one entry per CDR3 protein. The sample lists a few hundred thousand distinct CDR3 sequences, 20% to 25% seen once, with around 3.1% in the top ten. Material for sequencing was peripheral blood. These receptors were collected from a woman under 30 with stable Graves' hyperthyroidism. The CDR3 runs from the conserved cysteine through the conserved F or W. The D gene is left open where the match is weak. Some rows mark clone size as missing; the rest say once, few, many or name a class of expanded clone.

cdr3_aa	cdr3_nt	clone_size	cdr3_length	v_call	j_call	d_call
CASRRGDYGYTF	TGTGCCAGCAGACGAGGGGACTATGGCTACACCTTC	NA	12	TRBV6-1	TRBJ1-2	NA
CASSLSGTGGYGYTF	TGTGCCAGCAGCTTATCCGGGACGGGGGGATATGGCTACACCTTC	many	15	TRBV7-3	TRBJ1-2	NA
CASSLEASGQYF	TGTGCCAGCAGCTTAGAAGCGTCGGGGCAGTACTTC	many	12	TRBV7-9	TRBJ2-7	NA
CAWSALDSPYEQYF	TGTGCCTGGAGTGCCCTAGACAGTCCCTACGAGCAGTACTTC	few	14	TRBV30	TRBJ2-7	NA
CASRRLAGGLRAGELFF	TGTGCCAGCAGGAGACTAGCGGGAGGCCTGAGGGCCGGGGAGCTGTTTTTT	many	17	TRBV6-4	TRBJ2-2	TRBD2
CASGHGGIEAFF	TGTGCCAGCGGGCATGGGGGGATTGAAGCTTTCTTT	NA	12	TRBV2	TRBJ1-1	NA
CAISETSGTYEQYF	TGTGCCATCAGTGAGACTAGCGGGACCTACGAGCAGTACTTC	many	14	TRBV10-3	TRBJ2-7	TRBD2
CASSLSQSTIMNTEAFF	TGTGCCAGCAGCTTGTCACAGAGTACCATCATGAACACTGAAGCTTTCTTT	NA	17	TRBV5-4	TRBJ1-1	NA
CASSMGGDPPYEQYF	TGTGCCAGCAGCATGGGGGGGGACCCTCCCTACGAGCAGTACTTC	many	15	TRBV7-3	TRBJ2-7	TRBD2
CASRPGTGLNTGELFF	TGTGCCAGCAGACCCGGGACAGGGCTAAACACCGGGGAGCTGTTTTTT	NA	16	TRBV5-6	TRBJ2-2	TRBD1
CASSFTGPDDEQYF	TGTGCCAGCAGTTTTACCGGGCCCGACGACGAGCAGTACTTC	many	14	TRBV12-3/TRBV12-4	TRBJ2-7	NA
CATSDSQGSYSNQPQHF	TGTGCCACCAGTGATTCCCAGGGGTCGTATAGCAATCAGCCCCAGCATTTT	NA	17	TRBV24-1	TRBJ1-5	NA
CASSFGSPLHF	TGTGCCAGCAGTTTTGGCTCACCCCTCCACTTT	many	11	TRBV6-1	TRBJ1-6	NA
CASSIRWDPPGELFF	TGTGCCAGTAGTATAAGGTGGGATCCTCCCGGGGAGCTGTTTTTT	many	15	TRBV19	TRBJ2-2	NA
CASSEKASGGNEQYF	TGTGCCAGCAGTGAAAAGGCTAGCGGGGGCAACGAGCAGTACTTC	many	15	TRBV25-1	TRBJ2-7	TRBD2
CASSPTSGSHEQYF	TGTGCCAGCAGTCCTACTAGCGGGAGCCACGAGCAGTACTTC	many	14	TRBV6-4	TRBJ2-7	TRBD2
CSASRGLETQYF	TGCAGTGCTAGCAGGGGGTTGGAGACCCAGTACTTC	many	12	TRBV20-1	TRBJ2-5	TRBD1
CASSSFSTGTGGYEQYF	TGTGCCAGCAGCTCCTTCTCCACCGGGACAGGGGGTTACGAGCAGTACTTC	NA	17	TRBV11-1	TRBJ2-7	TRBD1
CASSLGLTRETQYF	TGTGCCAGCAGCTTGGGACTAACCCGGGAGACCCAGTACTTC	many	14	TRBV7-9	TRBJ2-5	TRBD2
CASSESTGRSETQYF	TGTGCCAGCAGTGAGTCGACAGGGAGGTCGGAGACCCAGTACTTC	NA	15	TRBV6-1	TRBJ2-5	NA
CASSYSTGNTIYF	TGTGCCAGCAGTTACTCTACTGGAAACACCATATATTTT	many	13	TRBV6-5	TRBJ1-3	NA
CASSTRFDGNNNSPLHF	TGTGCCAGTAGTACCCGGTTCGACGGAAACAATAATTCACCCCTCCACTTT	many	17	TRBV19	TRBJ1-6	NA
CASSFNSEETQYF	TGTGCCAGCAGTTTTAACAGCGAAGAGACCCAGTACTTC	many	13	TRBV28	TRBJ2-5	NA
CASSLSQGNYGYTF	TGTGCCAGCAGTTTATCACAGGGAAACTATGGCTACACCTTC	few	14	TRBV27	TRBJ1-2	NA
CASSPPAGRQLAKNIQYF	TGTGCCAGCAGCCCGCCCGCGGGCCGACAGCTAGCCAAAAACATTCAGTACTTC	NA	18	TRBV11-1	TRBJ2-4	NA
CASSESGRAYEQYF	TGTGCCAGCAGTGAGTCAGGGAGGGCCTACGAGCAGTACTTC	many	14	TRBV2	TRBJ2-7	TRBD2
CASSRPGRGTEAFF	TGTGCCAGTAGTCGGCCAGGGCGAGGGACTGAAGCTTTCTTT	many	14	TRBV19	TRBJ1-1	NA
CASSIGNQETQYF	TGTGCCAGTAGTATAGGTAATCAAGAGACCCAGTACTTC	NA	13	TRBV19	TRBJ2-5	NA
CASSLGTRVVEQYF	TGTGCCAGCAGCTTAGGGACTAGGGTGGTCGAGCAGTACTTC	many	14	TRBV7-2	TRBJ2-7	TRBD2
CASSKGAGLNTGELFF	TGTGCCAGCAGCAAAGGAGCGGGGCTTAACACCGGGGAGCTGTTTTTT	many	16	TRBV6-1	TRBJ2-2	TRBD2
CASSPPGDSYEQYF	TGTGCCAGCTCACCACCAGGGGACTCCTACGAGCAGTACTTC	few	14	TRBV18	TRBJ2-7	NA
CASSPGPASLRGKNIQYF	TGTGCCAGCAGCCCCGGTCCAGCGAGTTTGAGGGGCAAAAACATTCAGTACTTC	NA	18	TRBV6-1	TRBJ2-4	NA
CATNRDREIEQYF	TGTGCCACAAACCGGGACAGGGAGATCGAGCAGTACTTC	many	13	TRBV10-3	TRBJ2-7	TRBD1
CASSLGWPNTEAFF	TGTGCCAGCAGCTTAGGATGGCCGAACACTGAAGCTTTCTTT	many	14	TRBV5-6	TRBJ1-1	NA
CAGQRDRGTEAFF	TGTGCCGGCCAGCGGGACAGGGGCACTGAAGCTTTCTTT	many	13	TRBV2	TRBJ1-1	TRBD1
CASTRTANSGANVLTF	TGCGCCAGCACCCGGACAGCGAACTCTGGGGCCAACGTCCTGACTTTC	few	16	TRBV5-1	TRBJ2-6	NA
CSARLWGYTF	TGCAGTGCTAGATTGTGGGGCTACACCTTC	many	10	TRBV20-1	TRBJ1-2	NA
CASSIERGWGETQYF	TGTGCCAGTAGTATAGAGCGGGGATGGGGAGAGACCCAGTACTTC	NA	15	TRBV19	TRBJ2-5	NA
CASSSVTPGGDIKYF	TGTGCCAGCAGTTCCGTCACTCCCGGGGGGGACATTAAGTACTTC	NA	15	TRBV28	TRBJ2-4	TRBD2
CSASGLAGGGETQYF	TGCAGTGCTAGCGGACTAGCGGGAGGAGGAGAGACCCAGTACTTC	many	15	TRBV20-1	TRBJ2-5	TRBD2
CASSSNRRTGELFF	TGTGCCAGCAGTTCGAACCGACGAACCGGGGAGCTGTTTTTT	NA	14	TRBV12-3/TRBV12-4	TRBJ2-2	NA
CASSGRDRGETQYF	TGTGCCAGCAGTGGCCGGGACAGGGGGGAGACCCAGTACTTC	many	14	TRBV6-1	TRBJ2-5	TRBD1
CSAKDRDRIRSAEAFF	TGCAGTGCCAAGGACAGGGACCGGATCAGGAGCGCTGAAGCTTTCTTT	many	16	TRBV20-1	TRBJ1-1	TRBD1
CASSRRGERQPQHF	TGTGCCAGTAGCCGCCGGGGGGAGCGTCAGCCCCAGCATTTT	many	14	TRBV19	TRBJ1-5	NA
CASSRSPGQVYGYTF	TGTGCCAGCAGCAGAAGCCCGGGACAGGTTTATGGCTACACCTTC	many	15	TRBV7-9	TRBJ1-2	TRBD1
CASSFWGREGGYTF	TGTGCCAGCAGTTTTTGGGGGCGCGAGGGTGGCTACACCTTC	few	14	TRBV12-3/TRBV12-4	TRBJ1-2	NA
CASSGQGSENTEAFF	TGTGCCAGCAGTGGACAGGGGAGTGAGAACACTGAAGCTTTCTTT	many	15	TRBV28	TRBJ1-1	TRBD1
CASSWSTGFAYEQYF	TGTGCCAGCAGCTGGTCAACAGGGTTTGCCTACGAGCAGTACTTC	many	15	TRBV5-5	TRBJ2-7	NA
CAISPEIPNTEAFF	TGTGCCATCTCCCCGGAGATCCCGAACACTGAAGCTTTCTTT	many	14	TRBV6-5	TRBJ1-1	NA
CASSPAASNTGELFF	TGTGCCAGCAGCCCAGCAGCCTCCAACACCGGGGAGCTGTTTTTT	many	15	TRBV7-3	TRBJ2-2	NA
CASRVRGGELFF	TGTGCCAGCCGAGTCCGTGGCGGGGAGCTGTTTTTT	many	12	TRBV6-6	TRBJ2-2	NA
CATSSGGPGELFF	TGTGCCACCAGTTCCGGGGGCCCCGGGGAGCTGTTTTTT	many	13	TRBV24-1	TRBJ2-2	NA
CASSWDSFYEQYF	TGTGCCAGCAGCTGGGACTCATTTTACGAGCAGTACTTC	many	13	TRBV7-2	TRBJ2-7	NA
CATSSPARGNQPQHF	TGTGCCACCAGCAGCCCGGCCAGGGGCAATCAGCCCCAGCATTTT	NA	15	TRBV15	TRBJ1-5	NA
CASSQSAFAGELFF	TGTGCCAGCAGCCAATCGGCTTTCGCCGGGGAGCTGTTTTTT	many	14	TRBV3-1	TRBJ2-2	NA